This TCR beta chain was profiled in a study of OX40 agonist ivuxolimab in advanced cancers. Broadly, across the study: Ivuxolimab was an agonistic, fully human IgG2 monoclonal antibody directed against OX40 (CD134), a costimulatory receptor. The dose-escalation cohort was almost 85% male with a mean age of 60 years, ranging from roughly 23 to 79. Three dose-escalation patients achieved partial responses, one with hepatocellular carcinoma and two with cutaneous melanoma. Peripheral TCRbeta sequencing aimed to test whether ivuxolimab altered TCR sequence diversity and caused clonal T-cell expansion. The paper reports the monotherapy dose-escalation portion (N = 52 patients) of the phase I ivuxolimab trial. Among the roughly 54 dose-escalation patients, some 19 had hepatocellular carcinoma, approximately 15 melanoma, 9 renal cell carcinoma and 9 head and neck cancer. Patients were allowed to have had prior anti-PD-1, anti-PD-L1 or anti-CTLA-4 therapy, and approximately 39% of the dose-escalation patients had been treated with checkpoint inhibitors. Intravenous ivuxolimab was administered to patients every 2 weeks at six dose levels: 0.01, 0.1, 0.3, 1.5, 3 and 10 mg/kg.

CDR1 MDHEN and CDR2 SYDVKM were looked up in the germline V gene. V has 7 bases trimmed and J has 2 bases trimmed; junction bases matching no gene number 11. There are 16 amino acids in the CDR3, from cysteine to phenylalanine inclusive. Only the CDR3 DNA is retained, 48 bases long and in frame from the first base. The trial excluded patients who had a history of autoimmune disease or were on systemic immunosuppression. In every dose cohort, peripheral blood was drawn for TCR sequencing at baseline, cycle 4 day 1, and cycle 7 day 1. Samples were obtained from an open-label, multicenter, first-in-human phase I dose-escalation trial of ivuxolimab. Adults with locally advanced or metastatic melanoma, renal cell, hepatocellular, or head and neck squamous cell carcinoma were enrolled in the trial. CD4+ and CD8+ T cells were sorted separately from peripheral blood before TCR sequencing. To sequence the TCRbeta CDR3 region, genomic DNA was isolated from the sorted cells. The immunoSEQ Assay was used for sequencing of TCRbeta CDR3 regions. What TCRdb holds here is the immuneACCESS table cut down to in-frame rearrangements. Part of the clones is not present; checked against another copy, under half of the missing clones reflect an unresolved V gene, and the others are unexplained. The sample data list some 45,000 clones, and around 86% of these were observed just once. The ten top clones hold less than 15% of the sample.

Notes on this clone: The specificity of this receptor is unknown. No much larger clone exists at a distance of one base, and base qualities are not known.

Broad study findings and their caveats: Low levels of normalized T-cell clonal expansion were also seen in some nonresponding patients. At doses from 0.1 to 3.0 mg/kg, clonal expansion was seen in both CD4+ and CD8+ blood T cells between baseline and week 6. In the 0.1-3.0 mg/kg groups, partial responders had among the lowest normalized peripheral clonal expansion, particularly in CD8+ T cells. On average, CD8+ T cells showed more expanded clones than CD4+ T cells after ivuxolimab. Which antigens the clonally expanded peripheral T cells were specific for was not determined.

The material sequenced was CD4+ or CD8+ T cells sorted from blood, taken in a trial of the OX40 agonist ivuxolimab. The source is an adult with an advanced solid tumor such as melanoma, head and neck, liver or kidney cancer. The V and J segments used are TRBV28 and TRBJ1-2; 9 nucleotides in the junction match TRBD1. The nucleotides read TGTGCCAGCATTCCATTGGGGACAGGGAAGAACTATGGCTACACCTTC. This is translated as CASIPLGTGKNYGYTF.